This T cell receptor (beta chain) is from a study of chemoradiotherapy in HPV16-positive cancers. Over chemoradiotherapy, repertoires were sampled more than once. Only in-frame clones appear in the TCRdb table, and some are missing; sequencing was by immunoSEQ multiplex PCR. The table records approximately 9,700 clones, over 60% of them present only once. Study-level results: For HPV16-positive patients, expanding HPV-responsive T cells associated with longer recurrence-free survival. The functional HPV-specific definition rests on just a couple of HPV16-positive patients. Candidate HPV-specific clones and E7-related TCR motifs grew in tumor during treatment.

To note about this clone: Its target is unknown.

The sequence was obtained from a human donor with HPV-associated anogenital cancer. The source was tumor tissue, collected from a patient who underwent chemoradiotherapy.

The CDR3 DNA is TGTGCCAGCAGCCTTACCGGGACCCGAGCCGGGGAGCTGTTTTTT. This gives the protein CASSLTGTRAGELFF. The chain has TRBV7-8 and TRBJ2-2; tentatively, D is TRBD1 or TRBD2 (5 bases each). In germline, CDR1 is SGHVS, CDR2 FQNEAQ. This CDR3 contains 15 residues. Between the trimmed V and J ends, which lost 5 bases and 6 bases, there was a span of 16 bases. Together with reference TRBV7-8 and TRBJ2-2, the CDR3 gives the full variable domain: GAGVSQSPRYKVAKRGQDVALRCDPISGHVSLFWYQQALGQGPEFLTYFQNEAQLDKSGLPSDRFFAERPEGSVSTLKIQRTQQEDSAVYLCASSLTGTRAGELFFGEGSRLTVL.